This entry describes one T cell receptor beta chain. Its matching antigen is unknown. Data came from immunoSEQ multiplex PCR; TCRdb stores just in-frame clones and leaves some out. This table holds under 50,000 clones, almost 85% found once. The CDR3 covers 21 residues. The V segment lost 5 bases and the J segment 2 bases; nucleotides outside the gene matches: 21. The germline V gene has CDR1 SGHVS and CDR2 FNYEAQ. Stimulus-free culture yielded autoproliferating CFSE-dim and non-proliferating CFSE-high T cells, each sequenced separately. Replicate wells were pooled after six to seven days of stimulus-free culture of roughly 5x10^7 CFSE-labeled PBMCs. PBMCs were labeled with around 0.5 uM CFSE and cultured without exogenous stimuli. This entry belongs to a study of memory B cells and T cells in multiple sclerosis. General study points: Clone-set sizes differed between compartments, so shared clonotype counts needed normalization.

V usage is TRBV7-6 and J usage is TRBJ2-3, with 11 nucleotides matching TRBD2. This receptor was identified in a human donor with multiple sclerosis. Sequencing input: PBMCs from blood kept in culture. The CDR3, as DNA: TGTGCCAGCAGCCCCACCTCGCTAGCGGGGGGACGCCCTTTATCCACAGATACGCAGTATTTT. Residues: CASSPTSLAGGRPLSTDTQYF.